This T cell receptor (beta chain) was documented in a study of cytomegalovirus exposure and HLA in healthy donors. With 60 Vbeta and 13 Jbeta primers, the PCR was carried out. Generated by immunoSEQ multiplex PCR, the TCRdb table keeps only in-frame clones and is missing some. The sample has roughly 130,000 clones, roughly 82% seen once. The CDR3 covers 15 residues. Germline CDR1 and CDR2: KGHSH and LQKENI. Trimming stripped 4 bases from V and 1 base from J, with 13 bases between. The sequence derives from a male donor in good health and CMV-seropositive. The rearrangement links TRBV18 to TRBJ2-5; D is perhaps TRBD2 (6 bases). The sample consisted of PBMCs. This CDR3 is CASSLGGAAQETQYF. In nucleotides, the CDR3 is TGTGCCAGCTCACTGGGCGGGGCGGCCCAAGAGACCCAGTACTTC. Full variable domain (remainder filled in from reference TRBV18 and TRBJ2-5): NAGVMQNPRHLVRRRGQEARLRCSPMKGHSHVYWYRQLPEEGLKFMVYLQKENIIDESGMPKERFSAEFPKEGPSILRIQQVVRGDSAAYFCASSLGGAAQETQYFGPGTRLLVL.